Listed here is a single TCR beta chain. What it binds is unknown. The sample belongs to a study of cytomegalovirus exposure and HLA in healthy donors. Study background: The approximately 120 validation repertoires, a later analysis reported, used the same platform as the roughly 650 repertoires from the first cohort.

Study results and limitations: Cytomegalovirus association was assigned to approximately 180 TCR beta chains.

The roughly 120-subject validation cohort, separate from the approximately 670-subject first cohort, included the donors. Here immunoSEQ multiplex PCR was the method, and the copy in TCRdb shows in-frame clones only, minus some. The profile shows fewer than 200,000 clones, around 85% of them singletons. CDR1 and CDR2 from the germline V gene are SGHRS and YFSETQ. Losses at the gene ends were 4 bases for V and 3 bases for J; bases not matched to a gene: 5. The CDR3 contains 15 residues. The chain uses TRBV5-1 and TRBJ2-3, with TRBD1 identical over 10 bases. Sample: PBMCs. This receptor was taken from a man younger than 35 in good health and CMV-seropositive. CDR3 sequence: CASSPGQGGTDTQYF. In DNA form, the CDR3 reads TGCGCCAGCAGCCCAGGACAGGGGGGAACAGATACGCAGTATTTT.